These 9 T cell receptor beta chains were all obtained from the same sample, sequenced in a study of blood T cell repertoires in COVID-19. Sequencing was performed with immunoSEQ multiplex PCR; in TCRdb, only in-frame clones are kept and a portion is missing. The table records about 130,000 clones, roughly 85% of them present only once. Sequencing input: peripheral blood. These receptors all stem from a woman of 80 years or more with acute or convalescent COVID-19.

The chain carries TRBV5-4 and TRBJ1-1; unclear D gene. This CDR3 spans 11 amino acids. V dropped 9 bases and J dropped 2 bases, with 8 bases sitting between them. From germline, CDR1 is SGHNT and CDR2 YYREEE (reference sequence). The CDR3 reads CATRYNTEAFF. CDR3 nucleotide sequence: TGTGCCACCCGGTACAACACTGAAGCTTTCTTT.

This rearrangement joins TRBV5-1 to TRBJ2-3, with 10 bases lining up with TRBD1. The CDR3 length is 15 residues. The germline V gene has CDR1 SGHRS and CDR2 YFSETQ. V was pared by 4 bases and J by 1 base, with 3 bases of the junction left unmatched. CDR3 protein: CASSRGQGRTDTQYF. The CDR3 DNA sequence: TGCGCCAGCAGCCGGGGACAGGGGCGCACAGATACGCAGTATTTT.

The genes are TRBV7-2 and TRBJ2-3; 9 bases align to TRBD1. CDR3 length: 15 residues. In germline, CDR1 is SGHTA, CDR2 FQGNSA. J gave up 8 bases and V 4 bases, and 10 bases lay outside the gene matches. The CDR3 DNA reads as TGTGCCAGCAGCTCATCGTCCGGGACAGGGAGTACGCAGTATTTT. It encodes CASSSSSGTGSTQYF. The full variable domain, its missing parts supplied by reference TRBV7-2 and TRBJ2-3, is GAGVSQSPSNKVTEKGKDVELRCDPISGHTALYWYRQSLGQGLEFLIYFQGNSAPDKSGLPSDRFSAERTGGSVSTLTIQRTQQEDSAVYLCASSSSSGTGSTQYFGPGTRLTVL.

This sequence joins TRBV7-9 and TRBJ2-1; 9 nucleotides match TRBD2. The ends lost 4 bases at V and 0 bases at J; junction bases unmatched: 1. The CDR3 covers 15 residues. Germline V gives CDR1 SEHNR, CDR2 FQNEAQ (reference sequence). CDR3 protein: CASSSRGGSYNEQFF. CDR3 DNA: TGTGCCAGCAGCTCGCGGGGGGGCTCCTACAATGAGCAGTTCTTC.

The chain recombines TRBV5-1 with TRBJ1-4; TRBD1 might be the D (5 bases). Germline CDR1 and CDR2: SGHRS and YFSETQ. This CDR3 contains 14 residues. Trimming left V 0 bases short and J 7 bases short, with 10 bases between. Here the CDR3 DNA reads TGCGCCAGCAGCTTGGATTCAGGGTTTGAAAAACTGTTTTTT. Protein: CASSLDSGFEKLFF.

V usage is TRBV28 and J usage is TRBJ2-1, with 11 nucleotides matching TRBD2. With 7 bases clipped from V and 4 bases from J, the junction kept 6 bases outside the gene matches. The V gene's germline CDR1 is MDHEN and CDR2 SYDVKM. The CDR3 has 15 residues. The CDR3 DNA follows: TGTGCCAGCACTCAACTAGCGGGGGCTTACAATGAGCAGTTCTTC. Its protein product is CASTQLAGAYNEQFF.

Only one count was recorded for this clone. This chain joins TRBV19 and TRBJ1-1; D not certain. Per the germline V gene, CDR1 is LNHDA and CDR2 is SQIVND (reference sequence). The V and J ends lost 0 bases and 5 bases respectively, with 10 bases between them. This CDR3 is 14 amino acids long. This CDR3 is CASSIDLRWTEAFF. Written as DNA, the CDR3 is TGTGCCAGTAGTATAGATCTCAGGTGGACTGAAGCTTTCTTT.

V usage is TRBV5-6 and J usage is TRBJ2-5; D ambiguous. Germline values: CDR1 SGHDT, CDR2 YYEEEE. The CDR3 runs to 15 residues. Deletions cut 2 bases from V and 1 base from J, with 12 bases between. The CDR3 nucleotides read TGTGCCAGCAGCTTTCTCGGCCGGAGCCAAGAGACCCAGTACTTC. Translated: CASSFLGRSQETQYF.

The rearrangement joins TRBV5-8 to TRBJ1-4; 7 nucleotides line up with TRBD1. This CDR3 comprises 15 residues. Trimming removed 3 bases from V and 4 bases from J; junction bases left unmatched: 6. Germline V gives CDR1 SGHTS, CDR2 YDEGEE. DNA for the CDR3: TGTGCCAGCAGCTCCCAGGGGGAGATTAATGAAAAACTGTTTTTT. It is translated as CASSSQGEINEKLFF. Based on the CDR3 plus reference TRBV5-8 and TRBJ1-4, the full variable domain is EAGVTQSPTHLIKTRGQQATLRCSPISGHTSVYWYQQALGLGLQFLLWYDEGEERNRGNFPPRFSGRQFPNYSSELNVNALELEDSALYLCASSSQGEINEKLFFGSGTQLSVL.